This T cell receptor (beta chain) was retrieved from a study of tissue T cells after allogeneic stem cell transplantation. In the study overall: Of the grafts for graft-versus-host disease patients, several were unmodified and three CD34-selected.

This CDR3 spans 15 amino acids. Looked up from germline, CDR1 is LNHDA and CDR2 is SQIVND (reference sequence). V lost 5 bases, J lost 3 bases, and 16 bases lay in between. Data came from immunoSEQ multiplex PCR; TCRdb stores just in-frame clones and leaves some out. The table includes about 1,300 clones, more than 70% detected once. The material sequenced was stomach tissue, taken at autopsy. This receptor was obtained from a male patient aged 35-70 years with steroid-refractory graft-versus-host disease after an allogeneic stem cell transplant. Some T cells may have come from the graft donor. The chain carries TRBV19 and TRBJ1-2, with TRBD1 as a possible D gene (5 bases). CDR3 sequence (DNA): TGTGCCAGTAGTGCTCGGGGCAGGGAGCACTATGGCTACACCTTC. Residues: CASSARGREHYGYTF.